Below are 8 T cell receptor beta chains sequenced from a single sample in a study of blood T cell repertoires in COVID-19. Assay used: immunoSEQ multiplex PCR; TCRdb lists only in-frame clones, some missing. In the table there are about 66,000 clones, approximately 80% of which are singletons. The sequenced material came from peripheral blood. The source is a man between 60 and 75 years old with acute or convalescent COVID-19.

The gene calls are TRBV9 and TRBJ2-2; tentative D call: TRBD1 (6 bases). Germline loops: CDR1 SGDLS, CDR2 YYNGEE. V lost 3 bases and J lost 6, with 12 bases in between. This CDR3 has 14 residues. CDR3 nucleotide sequence: TGTGCCAGCAGCGCCTTAGGACAGCCCGGGGAGCTGTTTTTT. Amino acid sequence: CASSALGQPGELFF. The variable domain in full, completed from reference TRBV9 and TRBJ2-2, reads DSGVTQTPKHLITATGQRVTLRCSPRSGDLSVYWYQQSLDQGLQFLIQYYNGEERAKGNILERFSAQQFPDLHSELNLSSLELGDSALYFCASSALGQPGELFFGEGSRLTVL.

The CDR3 loop is CASSLSAGSGNTIYF. CDR3 coding DNA: TGTGCCAGCAGCTTATCCGCGGGCTCTGGAAACACCATATATTTT. V usage is TRBV7-8 and J usage is TRBJ1-3, with D hard to call. Trimming cost V 2 bases and J 0 bases, with 8 bases left between them. The CDR3 runs 15 residues. Germline V lookup: CDR1 SGHVS, CDR2 FQNEAQ.

The chain joins TRBV12-3 or TRBV12-4 to TRBJ1-1; TRBD1 aligns across 7 bases. CDR3 length: 12 residues. Losses at the gene ends were 5 bases for V and 10 bases for J; bases not matched to a gene: 7. The CDR3 region has the DNA TGTGCCAGCAGTCTTGACAGGGTTTCAGCTTTCTTT. Residues: CASSLDRVSAFF.

This clone came up once. This chain uses TRBV7-9 with TRBJ2-7; 7 bases are shared with TRBD1. This CDR3 is 16 amino acids long. Trimming removed 1 base from V and 2 bases from J; junction bases left unmatched: 8. CDR1 is SEHNR and CDR2 is FQNEAQ in the germline V gene (reference sequence). In nucleotides, the CDR3 is TGTGCCAGCAGCTTAGAGTCAGGGGGTAGCCCCTACGAGCAGTACTTC. Amino acid sequence: CASSLESGGSPYEQYF. Filled out from reference TRBV7-9 and TRBJ2-7, the complete variable domain reads DTGVSQNPRHKITKRGQNVTFRCDPISEHNRLYWYRQTLGQGPEFLTYFQNEAQLEKSRLLSDRFSAERPKGSFSTLEIQRTEQGDSAMYLCASSLESGGSPYEQYFGPGTRLTVT.

The chain is built from TRBV4-1 and TRBJ2-7; TRBD2 matches 8 bases. CDR1 is MGHRA, CDR2 YSYEKL, per germline. The CDR3 is 16 amino acids. J gave up 2 bases and V 3 bases, and 9 bases lay outside the gene matches. In nucleotides, the CDR3 is TGCGCCAGCAGCCAGACTATAGCGGGGACCACCTACGAGCAGTACTTC. Its translation is CASSQTIAGTTYEQYF.

This clone has more than one count but fewer than ten. This sequence joins TRBV6-4 and TRBJ2-1; the D is unclear. The CDR3 contains 14 residues. In germline, CDR1 is MRHNA, CDR2 SNTAGT. V lost 0 bases to trimming and J lost 6 bases, with 9 bases between them. The CDR3 sequence: CASSDSTAANEQFF. In DNA form, the CDR3 reads TGTGCCAGCAGTGACTCGACCGCGGCCAATGAGCAGTTCTTC.

The chain's CDR3 is CASSPPGLAGGASWEQFF. As DNA, the CDR3 is TGTGCCAGCAGCCCGCCGGGACTAGCGGGGGGCGCGTCCTGGGAGCAGTTCTTC. The chain couples TRBV5-6 to TRBJ2-1; 15 bases map to TRBD2. CDR1 and CDR2 (germline): SGHDT, YYEEEE. This CDR3 spans 18 amino acids. V lost 4 bases to trimming and J lost 10 bases; unmatched junction nucleotides: 15.

The chain's CDR3 is CASTVGLAGVNEQFF. CDR3 DNA sequence: TGTGCCAGCACCGTCGGACTAGCGGGAGTTAATGAGCAGTTCTTC. The chain employs TRBV7-2 and TRBJ2-1, with 13 positions matching TRBD2. The junction had 7 bases not matched to a gene; V was cut back by 7 bases and J by 7 bases. This CDR3 has 15 amino acids. Germline V gene sequence: CDR1 SGHTA, CDR2 FQGNSA.